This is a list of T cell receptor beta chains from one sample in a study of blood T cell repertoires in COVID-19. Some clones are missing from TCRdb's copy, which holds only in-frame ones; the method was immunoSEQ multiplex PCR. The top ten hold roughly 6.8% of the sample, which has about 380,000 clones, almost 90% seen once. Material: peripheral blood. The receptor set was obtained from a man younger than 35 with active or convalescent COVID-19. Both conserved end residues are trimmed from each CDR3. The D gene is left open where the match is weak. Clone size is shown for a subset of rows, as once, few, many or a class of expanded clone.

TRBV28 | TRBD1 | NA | ASKRTGNYEQY
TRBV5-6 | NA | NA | ASSEVASNTGELF
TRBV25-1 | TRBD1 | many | ASSDQGDGYT
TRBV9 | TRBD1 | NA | ASSSFGRDSNTEAF
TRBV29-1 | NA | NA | SAAGNYGYT
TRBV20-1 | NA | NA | SASYGGKSEGYT
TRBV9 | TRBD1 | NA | ASSVASLGTVTDTQY
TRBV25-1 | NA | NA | ASSWQGGTGELF
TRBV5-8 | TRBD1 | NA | ASSAGQRNSGNTIY
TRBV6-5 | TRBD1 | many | ASSYTGDTYNEQF
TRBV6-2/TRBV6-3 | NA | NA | ASSPSFLLYEQF
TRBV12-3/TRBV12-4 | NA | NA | ASEDSSYNEQF
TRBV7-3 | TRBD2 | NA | ASSRDYSFYNEQF
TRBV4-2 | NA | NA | ASSHSRAGPQETQY
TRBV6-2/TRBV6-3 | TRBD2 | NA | ASSYGLAGGGYEQY